One and the same sample provided the 5 T cell receptor beta chains below, sequenced in a study of tumor-infiltrating lymphocytes in primary liver carcinoma. Reverse transcription of roughly 0.45 ug total RNA with a constant-region primer produced TCR beta cDNA. Investigators got TCR beta libraries out of three nested multiplex PCR rounds, done with slightly modified ARM-PCR. Rounds one and two of PCR, each of roughly 10 cycles, were primed with TRBV1-TRBV30 forward primers and a C-beta reverse primer. TCRdb re-called the multiplex PCR reads through MiXCR, storing one row per CDR3 protein. This sample has 99,000 or so distinct CDR3 sequences; around 83% occur once, and the top ten carry approximately 20%. Co-extraction yielded RNA and DNA from approximately 20-30 mg of unsorted bulk tissue. Sequencing was performed on liver tumor tissue from sampling region 3. Subset noted: tumor region T3, left-lateral pole. The receptors shown here come from a man aged 40-55 years with primary liver carcinoma and hepatitis B virus infection.

On this clonotype itself: No conserved phenylalanine or tryptophan is present at the end of the CDR3, so a read error is the likely explanation. This sequence joins TRBV28 and TRBJ2-7; D not certain. The germline CDR1 and CDR2 sequences are MDHEN and SYDVKM. This CDR3 has 15 residues. This chain's CDR3 is CASSSYSRSSYEQYL. CDR3 nucleotide sequence: TGTGCCAGCAGTTCTTACTCGAGGAGCTCCTATGAGCAGTACCTC.

The rearrangement links TRBV6-2 or TRBV6-3 to TRBJ2-7; tentative D call: TRBD1 (6 bases). Trimming took off 5 bases at V and 9 bases at J, with 23 bases between the two ends. Germline V gene lookup returns CDR1 MNHEY and CDR2 SVGEGT. This CDR3 is built from 15 residues. CDR3 nucleotides: TGTGCCAGCAGTCGCTCAGTTGGGGGCCTCGGTGGGCAGTACTTC. Amino acid sequence: CASSRSVGGLGGQYF.

On this clonotype: One end of the junction fails to match germline, which may point to a read error. DNA of the CDR3: TGCAGCGTTCTGGAGGACCAAGAGACCCAGCACTTC. Translation: CSVLEDQETQHF. This chain links TRBV29-1 with TRBJ2-5; tentative D call: TRBD2 (5 bases). The CDR3 has 12 amino acids. Looked up from germline, CDR1 is SQVTM and CDR2 is ANQGSEA.

Concerning this clonotype: The conserved closing phenylalanine or tryptophan is absent in this CDR3, likely reflecting a read error. The V call is TRBV29-1, the J call TRBJ1-1, with D hard to call. The CDR3 covers 15 residues. Trimming cost V 7 bases and J 0 bases, with 18 bases left between them. Germline-derived CDR1 and CDR2 are SQVTM and ANQGSEA. The CDR3 DNA reads as TGCAGCGCTTCCCCGAATTGGGCAATGAACACTGAAGCTTTCCTT. Translated: CSASPNWAMNTEAFL.

On this clonotype: In this CDR3 the conserved last residue, phenylalanine or tryptophan, is missing, so a read error is likely. This sequence joins TRBV29-1 and TRBJ2-1; TRBD2 aligns across 7 bases. The germline V gene has CDR1 SQVTM and CDR2 ANQGSEA. V dropped 1 base and J dropped 3; count of bases not matched to a gene: 12. This CDR3 region has 17 residues. The CDR3 here is CSVEGRCLAEFYNEQFL. In DNA form, the CDR3 reads TGCAGCGTTGAAGGGAGGTGCCTAGCGGAGTTCTACAATGAGCAGTTCCTC.